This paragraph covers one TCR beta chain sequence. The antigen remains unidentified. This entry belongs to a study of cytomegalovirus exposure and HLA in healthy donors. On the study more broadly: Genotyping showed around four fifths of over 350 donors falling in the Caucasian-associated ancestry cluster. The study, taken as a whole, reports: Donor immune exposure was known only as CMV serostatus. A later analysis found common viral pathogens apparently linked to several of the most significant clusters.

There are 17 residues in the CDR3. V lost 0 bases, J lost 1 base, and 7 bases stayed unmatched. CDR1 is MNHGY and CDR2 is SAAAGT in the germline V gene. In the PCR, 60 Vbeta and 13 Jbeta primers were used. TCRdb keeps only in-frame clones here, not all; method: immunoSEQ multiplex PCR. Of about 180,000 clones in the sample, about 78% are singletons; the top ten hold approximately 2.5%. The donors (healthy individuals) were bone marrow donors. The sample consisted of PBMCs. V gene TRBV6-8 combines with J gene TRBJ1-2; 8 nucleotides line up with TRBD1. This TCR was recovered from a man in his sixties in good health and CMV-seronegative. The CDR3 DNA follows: TGTGCCAGCAGTTACTCGAGGACAGGGACCATTAACTATGGCTACACCTTC. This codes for CASSYSRTGTINYGYTF.